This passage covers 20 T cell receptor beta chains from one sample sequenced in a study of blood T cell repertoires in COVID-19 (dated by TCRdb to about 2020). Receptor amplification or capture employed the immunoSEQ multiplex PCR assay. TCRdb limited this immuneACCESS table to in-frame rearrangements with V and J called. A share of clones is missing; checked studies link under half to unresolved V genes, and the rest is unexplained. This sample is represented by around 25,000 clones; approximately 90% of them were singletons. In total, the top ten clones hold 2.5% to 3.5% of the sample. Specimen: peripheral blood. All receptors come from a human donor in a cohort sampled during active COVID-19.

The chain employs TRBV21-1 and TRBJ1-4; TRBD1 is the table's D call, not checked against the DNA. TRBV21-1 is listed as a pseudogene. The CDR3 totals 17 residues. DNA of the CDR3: TGTGCCAGCAGCAAAACTCGGGAAGCCTACCGATACAGGGTTCTGTTTTTT. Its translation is CASSKTREAYRYRVLFF.

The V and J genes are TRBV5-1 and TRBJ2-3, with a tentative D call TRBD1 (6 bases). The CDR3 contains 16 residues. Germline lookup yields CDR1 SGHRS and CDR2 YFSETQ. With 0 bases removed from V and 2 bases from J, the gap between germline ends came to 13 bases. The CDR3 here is CASSLVRGRATDTQYF. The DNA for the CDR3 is TGCGCCAGCAGCTTGGTGAGGGGGAGAGCCACAGATACGCAGTATTTT.

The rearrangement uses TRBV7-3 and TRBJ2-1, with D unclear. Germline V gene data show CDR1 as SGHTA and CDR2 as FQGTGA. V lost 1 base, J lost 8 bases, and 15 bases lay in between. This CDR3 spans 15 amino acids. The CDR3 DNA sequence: TGTGCCAGCAGCTTAATTCCTAGTAGCCGTGATGAGCAGTTCTTC. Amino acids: CASSLIPSSRDEQFF.

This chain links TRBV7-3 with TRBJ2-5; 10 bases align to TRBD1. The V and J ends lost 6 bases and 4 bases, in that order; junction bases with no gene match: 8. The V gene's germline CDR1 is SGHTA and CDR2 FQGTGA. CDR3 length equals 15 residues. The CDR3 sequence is CASSPTGGLGETQYF. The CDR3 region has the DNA TGTGCCAGCAGTCCGACAGGGGGCCTCGGAGAGACCCAGTACTTC.

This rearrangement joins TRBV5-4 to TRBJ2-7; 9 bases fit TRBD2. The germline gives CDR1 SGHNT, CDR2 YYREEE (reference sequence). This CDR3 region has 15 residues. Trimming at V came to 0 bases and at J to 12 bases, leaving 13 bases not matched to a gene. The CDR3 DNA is TGTGCCAGCAGCTTGGTGGGGGGCGGGAGGGCCCTATGGTACTTC. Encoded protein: CASSLVGGGRALWYF.

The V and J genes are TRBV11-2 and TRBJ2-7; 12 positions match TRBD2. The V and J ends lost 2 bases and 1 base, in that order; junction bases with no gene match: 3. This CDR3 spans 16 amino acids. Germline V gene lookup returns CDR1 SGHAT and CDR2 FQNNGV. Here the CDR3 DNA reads TGTGCCAGCAGCTTACTCGGACTAGCGGGATCCTACGAGCAGTACTTC. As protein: CASSLLGLAGSYEQYF.

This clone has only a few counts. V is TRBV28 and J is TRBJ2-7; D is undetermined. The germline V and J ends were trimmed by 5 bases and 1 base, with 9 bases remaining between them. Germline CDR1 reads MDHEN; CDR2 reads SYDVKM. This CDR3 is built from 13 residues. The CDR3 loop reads CASSPSKSYEQYF. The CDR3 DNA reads TGTGCCAGCAGTCCGAGCAAGTCCTACGAGCAGTACTTC. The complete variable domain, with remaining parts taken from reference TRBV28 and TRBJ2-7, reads DVKVTQSSRYLVKRTGEKVFLECVQDMDHENMFWYRQDPGLGLRLIYFSYDVKMKEKGDIPEGYSVSREKKERFSLILESASTNQTSMYLCASSPSKSYEQYFGPGTRLTVT.

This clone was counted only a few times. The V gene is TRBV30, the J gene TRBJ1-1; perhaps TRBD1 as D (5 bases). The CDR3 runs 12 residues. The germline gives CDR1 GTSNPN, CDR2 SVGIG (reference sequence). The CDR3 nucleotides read TGTCCAAGATACGGGGGGAGGACTGAAGCTTTCTTT. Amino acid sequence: CPRYGGRTEAFF. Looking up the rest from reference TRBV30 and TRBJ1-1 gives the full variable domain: SQTIHQWPATLVQPVGSPLSLECTVEGTSNPNLYWYRQAAGRGLQLLFYSVGIGQISSEVPQNLSASRPQDRQFILSSKKLLLSDSGFYLCPRYGGRTEAFFGQGTRLTVV.

The CDR3 reads CASQQGLAGANEQFF. In DNA form, the CDR3 reads TGTGCCAGTCAACAGGGACTAGCGGGAGCGAATGAGCAGTTCTTC. The chain joins TRBV19 to TRBJ2-1; 14 bases agree with TRBD2. With V trimmed by 8 bases and J by 7 bases, 7 bases remained unmatched. The germline gives CDR1 LNHDA, CDR2 SQIVND (reference sequence). CDR3 length: 15 residues.

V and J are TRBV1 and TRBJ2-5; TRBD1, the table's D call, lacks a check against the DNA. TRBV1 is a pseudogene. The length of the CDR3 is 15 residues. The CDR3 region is CTSSQERWGKETQYF. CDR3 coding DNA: TGCACCAGCAGCCAAGAAAGGTGGGGCAAGGAGACCCAGTACTTC.

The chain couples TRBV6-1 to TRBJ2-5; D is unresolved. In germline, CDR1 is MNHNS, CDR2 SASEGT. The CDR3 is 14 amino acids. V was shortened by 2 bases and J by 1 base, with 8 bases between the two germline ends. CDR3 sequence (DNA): TGTGCCAGCAGTGAAATGGTCAGCCAAGAGACCCAGTACTTC. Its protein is CASSEMVSQETQYF.

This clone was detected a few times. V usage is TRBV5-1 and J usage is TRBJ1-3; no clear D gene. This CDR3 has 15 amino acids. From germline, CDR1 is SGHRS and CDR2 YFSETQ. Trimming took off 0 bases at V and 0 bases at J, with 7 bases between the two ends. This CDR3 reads CASSLDGSSGNTIYF. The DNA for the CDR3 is TGCGCCAGCAGCTTGGACGGGAGCTCTGGAAACACCATATATTTT.

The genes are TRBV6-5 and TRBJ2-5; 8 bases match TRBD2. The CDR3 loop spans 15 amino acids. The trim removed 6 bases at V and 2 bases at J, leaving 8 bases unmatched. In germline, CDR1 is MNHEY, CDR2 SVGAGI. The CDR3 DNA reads TGTGCCAGCAGCCGTAGCGGGGTCCTACAAGAGACCCAGTACTTC. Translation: CASSRSGVLQETQYF.

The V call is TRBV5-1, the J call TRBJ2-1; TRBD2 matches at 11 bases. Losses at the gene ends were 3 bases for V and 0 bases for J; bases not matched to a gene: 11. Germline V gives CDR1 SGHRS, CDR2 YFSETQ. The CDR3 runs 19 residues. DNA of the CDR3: TGCGCCAGCAGCTCTGGACTAGCGGGCGGTGGTAGCTCCTACAATGAGCAGTTCTTC. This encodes CASSSGLAGGGSSYNEQFF. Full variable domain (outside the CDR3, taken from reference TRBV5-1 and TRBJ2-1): KAGVTQTPRYLIKTRGQQVTLSCSPISGHRSVSWYQQTPGQGLQFLFEYFSETQRNKGNFPGRFSGRQFSNSRSEMNVSTLELGDSALYLCASSSGLAGGGSSYNEQFFGPGTRLTVL.

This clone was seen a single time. DNA of the CDR3: TGTGCCAGCAGCCAAACCTTACTAGCGAGCCGTGGCACCGGGGAGCTGTTTTTT. This translates into CASSQTLLASRGTGELFF. V and J are TRBV4-2 and TRBJ2-2, with 7 bases that match TRBD2. Trimming removed 2 bases from V and 4 bases from J; junction bases left unmatched: 13. CDR1 and CDR2 from the germline V gene are LGHNA and YNFKEQ. The CDR3 sequence is 18 residues long.

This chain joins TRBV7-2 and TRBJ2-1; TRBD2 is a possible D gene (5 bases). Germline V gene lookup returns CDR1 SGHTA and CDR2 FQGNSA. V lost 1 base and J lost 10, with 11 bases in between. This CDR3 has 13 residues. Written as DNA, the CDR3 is TGTGCCAGCAGCTTAGACGGGATCCGGGAGCAGTTCTTC. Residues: CASSLDGIREQFF.

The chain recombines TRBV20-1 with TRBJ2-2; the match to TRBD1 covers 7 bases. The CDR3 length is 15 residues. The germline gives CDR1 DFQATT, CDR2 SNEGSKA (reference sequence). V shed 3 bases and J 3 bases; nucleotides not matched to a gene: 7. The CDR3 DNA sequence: TGCAGTGCTAGTAGCCCTCAGGGGGACACCGGGGAGCTGTTTTTT. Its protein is CSASSPQGDTGELFF.

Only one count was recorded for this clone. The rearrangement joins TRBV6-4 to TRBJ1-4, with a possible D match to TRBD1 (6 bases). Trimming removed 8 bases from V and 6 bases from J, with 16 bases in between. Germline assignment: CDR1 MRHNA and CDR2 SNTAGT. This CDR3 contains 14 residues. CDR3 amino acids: CASSPGRGDEKLFF. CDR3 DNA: TGTGCCAGCTCCCCGGGCAGGGGAGATGAAAAACTGTTTTTT.

The chain's CDR3 is CASSESSGRGELFF. CDR3 nucleotides: TGCGCCAGCAGTGAGTCTAGCGGGAGAGGGGAGCTGTTTTTT. V and J are TRBV10-1 and TRBJ2-2, with 9 bases that match TRBD2. The CDR3 totals 14 residues. Trimming at V came to 0 bases and at J to 8 bases, leaving 1 base not matched to a gene. Germline CDR1 reads WNHNN; CDR2 reads SYGVQD (reference sequence).

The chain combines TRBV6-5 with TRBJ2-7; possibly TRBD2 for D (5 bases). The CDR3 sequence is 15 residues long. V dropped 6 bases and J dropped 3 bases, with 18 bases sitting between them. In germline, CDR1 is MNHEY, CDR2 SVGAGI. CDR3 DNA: TGTGCCAGCAGCTCGGGGATAGGTAGCGACTACGAGCAGTACTTC. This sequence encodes CASSSGIGSDYEQYF.